The rows below give T cell receptor beta chains drawn from one sample of a study of OX40 agonist ivuxolimab in advanced cancers. Sequencing used immunoSEQ multiplex PCR; TCRdb keeps in-frame clones, though not all of them. Among tens of thousands of clones listed, over 90% were seen once. Here the sequenced sample was CD4+ or CD8+ T cells sorted from blood, taken in a trial of the OX40 agonist ivuxolimab. The receptor source for this set is an adult with an advanced solid tumor such as melanoma, head and neck, liver or kidney cancer. CDR3s include the opening cysteine and the closing phenylalanine or tryptophan. Fields, in order: clone size, J gene, D gene, V gene, CDR3 DNA, CDR3 protein. A D gene is named only where the DNA matches it firmly. Size is stated for part of the rows, as once, few or many counts, or as a class when the clone is expanded.

size: few; J: TRBJ1-5; D: NA; V: TRBV19; DNA: TGTGCCAGGAGTAACTCTACCCGGACACGTGGGTCAATCATGGATCAGCCCCAGCATTTT; CDR3: CARSNSTRTRGSIMDQPQHF
size: NA; J: TRBJ2-7; D: TRBD2; V: TRBV2; DNA: TGTGCCAGCGCCTTTGCGGGAGGGCCTCTCGAGCAGTACTTC; CDR3: CASAFAGGPLEQYF
size: NA; J: TRBJ2-5; D: NA; V: TRBV28; DNA: TGTGCCAGCAGTTTCGGCCAGGAGATCCAAGAGACCCAGTACTTC; CDR3: CASSFGQEIQETQYF
size: once; J: TRBJ1-4; D: NA; V: TRBV13; DNA: TGTGCCAGCAGTTCAGGCCGGGGGAGTACTGAAAAACTGTTTTTT; CDR3: CASSSGRGSTEKLFF
size: NA; J: TRBJ2-7; D: NA; V: TRBV7-2; DNA: TGTGCCAGCAGCTTAGATGGTAGCGGCAACTACGAGCAGTACTTC; CDR3: CASSLDGSGNYEQYF
size: NA; J: TRBJ2-7; D: TRBD2; V: TRBV6-1; DNA: TGTGCCAGCAGTGAATCGACATCACTAGCGGACCCCTACGAGCAGTACTTC; CDR3: CASSESTSLADPYEQYF
size: NA; J: TRBJ1-5; D: NA; V: TRBV10-2; DNA: TGCGCCAGCAGTGAGCCAATCTGGGGCCATCAGCCCCAGCATTTT; CDR3: CASSEPIWGHQPQHF
size: large; J: TRBJ1-5; D: NA; V: TRBV9; DNA: TGTGCCAGCAGCAAGGACAATCAGCCCCAGCATTTT; CDR3: CASSKDNQPQHF
size: NA; J: TRBJ2-2; D: NA; V: TRBV4-3; DNA: TGCGCCAGCAGCCAGGTCCCCCTTAACACCGGGGAGCTGTTTTTT; CDR3: CASSQVPLNTGELFF
size: NA; J: TRBJ2-7; D: NA; V: TRBV7-5; DNA: TGTGCCAGAAGCTCGAATCCGACTAGCGGGAGGGATATGGGGCTCTACGAGCAGTACTTC; CDR3: CARSSNPTSGRDMGLYEQYF
size: few; J: TRBJ1-5; D: TRBD1; V: TRBV27; DNA: TGTGCCAGTTCCGGGACAGGGTATCAGCCCCAGCATTTT; CDR3: CASSGTGYQPQHF
size: NA; J: TRBJ1-2; D: TRBD1; V: TRBV6-1; DNA: TGTGCCAGCAGTGAATTGGGGGGGACAGGGGTAACCTTC; CDR3: CASSELGGTGVTF
size: NA; J: TRBJ2-5; D: NA; V: TRBV11-1; DNA: TGTGCCAGCAGCTTACGCGAAGGGGGAGAGACCCAGTACTTC; CDR3: CASSLREGGETQYF
size: NA; J: TRBJ2-2; D: NA; V: TRBV27; DNA: TGTGCCAGCAGGGTCCTTGGGGGCGGGGAGCTGTTTTTT; CDR3: CASRVLGGGELFF
size: NA; J: TRBJ2-7; D: NA; V: TRBV7-2; DNA: TGTGCCAGCAGCGGGCAGGGCCGTATTTCCCCCCTGCTCTACGAGCAGTACTTC; CDR3: CASSGQGRISPLLYEQYF
size: NA; J: TRBJ2-3; D: TRBD2; V: TRBV28; DNA: TGTGCCAGCAGTCCGCCATCTAGCGGGCGCACAGATACGCAGTATTTT; CDR3: CASSPPSSGRTDTQYF
size: NA; J: TRBJ2-7; D: TRBD1; V: TRBV28; DNA: TGTGCCAGCAGTTCCGTCGACAGGGGGTTCTCCTACGAGCAGTACTTC; CDR3: CASSSVDRGFSYEQYF
size: NA; J: TRBJ1-2; D: NA; V: TRBV7-6; DNA: TGTGCCAGCAGCTTAGCTGGGGGCATAGGAGATGGCTACACCTTC; CDR3: CASSLAGGIGDGYTF
size: NA; J: TRBJ2-7; D: NA; V: TRBV28; DNA: TGTGCCAGCAGTTCACGCCTCCCACAGGGAGATTTCTACGAGCAGTACTTC; CDR3: CASSSRLPQGDFYEQYF
size: NA; J: TRBJ2-3; D: NA; V: TRBV9; DNA: TGTGCCAGCAGCTCTACAGATACGCAGTATTTT; CDR3: CASSSTDTQYF
size: NA; J: TRBJ2-7; D: NA; V: TRBV7-9; DNA: TGTGCCAGCAGCCCCCACAGGGGGGGGTCCTACGAGCAGTACTTC; CDR3: CASSPHRGGSYEQYF
size: NA; J: TRBJ2-7; D: NA; V: TRBV19; DNA: TGTGCCAGTAGTCCGGACTCTTACGAGCAGTACTTC; CDR3: CASSPDSYEQYF
size: NA; J: TRBJ1-2; D: NA; V: TRBV27; DNA: TGTGCCAGCAGTTTGGCGCCTCAGGGCGGCGGCTACACCTTC; CDR3: CASSLAPQGGGYTF
size: NA; J: TRBJ2-7; D: NA; V: TRBV5-1; DNA: TGCGCCAGCAGCTTGCAGGGTCCCACCGAGCAGTACTTC; CDR3: CASSLQGPTEQYF
size: NA; J: TRBJ2-1; D: NA; V: TRBV21-1; DNA: TGTGCCAGCAGCAAAAGAAGACTCCGGAGCTCCTACAATGAGCAGTTCTTC; CDR3: CASSKRRLRSSYNEQFF
size: NA; J: TRBJ2-3; D: TRBD2; V: TRBV7-9; DNA: TGTGCCAGCAGCTTAACGGGGGGACGTAGCACAGATACGCAGTATTTT; CDR3: CASSLTGGRSTDTQYF
size: NA; J: TRBJ2-1; D: TRBD1; V: TRBV7-7; DNA: TGTGCTAGCAGCTTAGAGACAGGGTCCTACAATGAGCAGTTCTTC; CDR3: CASSLETGSYNEQFF
size: NA; J: TRBJ1-2; D: NA; V: TRBV28; DNA: TGTGCCAGCAGGACCCGGGACGGTGGAAACTATGGCTACACCTTC; CDR3: CASRTRDGGNYGYTF
size: NA; J: TRBJ2-7; D: NA; V: TRBV6-1; DNA: TGTGCCAGCAGGATGATCGGGACACTCTACGAGCAGTACTTC; CDR3: CASRMIGTLYEQYF
size: NA; J: TRBJ2-2; D: NA; V: TRBV28; DNA: TGTGCCAGCAGTTTCCCCGGTCACACCGAGGAGCTGTTTTTT; CDR3: CASSFPGHTEELFF
size: NA; J: TRBJ2-2; D: NA; V: TRBV15; DNA: TGTGCCACCAGCAGAGCCCGGGACACCTACACCGGGGAGCTGTTTTTT; CDR3: CATSRARDTYTGELFF
size: NA; J: TRBJ2-1; D: NA; V: TRBV14; DNA: TGTGCCAGCAGCCAAGAAAGGGGAAGTGAGCAGTTCTTC; CDR3: CASSQERGSEQFF
size: NA; J: TRBJ2-1; D: NA; V: TRBV1; DNA: TGCACCAGCAGCGAGAGAAGGCATGAGCAGTTCTTC; CDR3: CTSSERRHEQFF
size: NA; J: TRBJ2-5; D: TRBD2; V: TRBV28; DNA: TGTGCCAGCACCCGCGGCGGGGGACCTTGGGAGACCCAGTACTTC; CDR3: CASTRGGGPWETQYF
size: NA; J: TRBJ2-1; D: NA; V: TRBV11-1; DNA: TGTGCCAGCAGCTTTTACAGGGAGCCGACGGTTGGTTTGTTCGATGAGCAGTTCTTC; CDR3: CASSFYREPTVGLFDEQFF
size: NA; J: TRBJ1-5; D: TRBD1; V: TRBV28; DNA: TGTGCCAGTTCTAACAGGGGGAGTCCTCAGCCCCAGCATTTT; CDR3: CASSNRGSPQPQHF
size: NA; J: TRBJ2-7; D: NA; V: TRBV5-6; DNA: TGTGCCAGCAGCTTGGCCTTGACAGCCACCTACGAGCAGTACTTC; CDR3: CASSLALTATYEQYF
size: NA; J: TRBJ1-2; D: NA; V: TRBV9; DNA: TGTGCCAGCTGTACAAGCTCAAGAAAGACCTATGGCTACACCTTC; CDR3: CASCTSSRKTYGYTF
size: NA; J: TRBJ2-7; D: NA; V: TRBV19; DNA: TGTGCCAGTAGTGCCGGACCGCTCTACGAGCAGTACTTC; CDR3: CASSAGPLYEQYF
size: NA; J: TRBJ2-3; D: TRBD2; V: TRBV25-1; DNA: TGTGCCAGCTCCGAGTCCGGGGGGACAGATACGCAGTATTTT; CDR3: CASSESGGTDTQYF
size: NA; J: TRBJ2-1; D: NA; V: TRBV14; DNA: TGTGCCAGCAGCCCTATCGGAGCCTCCTTGGGATACAATGAGCAGTTCTTC; CDR3: CASSPIGASLGYNEQFF
size: NA; J: TRBJ1-2; D: TRBD1; V: TRBV27; DNA: TGTGCCAGCAGTTTAACACAGGGGGCGGTCTATGGCTACACCTTC; CDR3: CASSLTQGAVYGYTF
size: NA; J: TRBJ2-1; D: TRBD1; V: TRBV6-5; DNA: TGTGCCAGCAGTTACCCCGGGACAGGGGGTGAGCAGTTCTTC; CDR3: CASSYPGTGGEQFF
size: NA; J: TRBJ2-5; D: NA; V: TRBV7-2; DNA: TGTGCCAGCAGCTTAAACATAGGGGGAGGCGAGACCCAGTACTTC; CDR3: CASSLNIGGGETQYF
size: once; J: TRBJ2-7; D: NA; V: TRBV7-9; DNA: TGTGCCAGCAGCTTAGCGCAGGTCACAGCCATAGCCTACGAGCAGTACTTC; CDR3: CASSLAQVTAIAYEQYF
size: NA; J: TRBJ2-5; D: TRBD2; V: TRBV27; DNA: TGTGCCAGCGCAGGGACTAGCACAGAGACCCAGTACTTC; CDR3: CASAGTSTETQYF
size: NA; J: TRBJ1-4; D: NA; V: TRBV19; DNA: TGTGCCAGTAGTATCCGGGACTCTAATGAAAAACTGTTTTTT; CDR3: CASSIRDSNEKLFF
size: NA; J: TRBJ2-5; D: NA; V: TRBV9; DNA: TGTGCCAGCAGCCCCAGGGGTCCGGGGGCCCAGTACTTC; CDR3: CASSPRGPGAQYF
size: NA; J: TRBJ1-1; D: NA; V: TRBV4-1; DNA: TGCGCCAGCAGCCAAGACCCAGGCACGAACACTGAAGCTTTCTTT; CDR3: CASSQDPGTNTEAFF
size: NA; J: TRBJ2-2; D: TRBD2; V: TRBV6-5; DNA: TGTGCCAGCGACGCAGCGGGAGGGGGCACCGGGGAGCTGTTTTTT; CDR3: CASDAAGGGTGELFF
size: NA; J: TRBJ1-5; D: NA; V: TRBV28; DNA: TGTGCCAGCAGTTTTGCCCTCATACTTCGACAGGCGGAGCCCCAGCATTTT; CDR3: CASSFALILRQAEPQHF
size: NA; J: TRBJ2-7; D: TRBD1; V: TRBV6-6; DNA: TGTGCCAGCAGCCGGGACAGGGAAGGGTCGTACGAGCAGTACTTC; CDR3: CASSRDREGSYEQYF
size: NA; J: TRBJ2-3; D: NA; V: TRBV29-1; DNA: TGCAGCGTCGAACCGGACAGCACAGATACGCAGTATTTT; CDR3: CSVEPDSTDTQYF
size: NA; J: TRBJ2-2; D: NA; V: TRBV7-6; DNA: TGTGCCAGCAGCTCGGGTCCAGCCTACACCGGGGAGCTGTTTTTT; CDR3: CASSSGPAYTGELFF
size: NA; J: TRBJ2-3; D: TRBD2; V: TRBV6-6; DNA: TGTGCCAGCAGTTACCAGCTAGCGGGAGTTGATACGCAGTATTTT; CDR3: CASSYQLAGVDTQYF